One and the same sample provided the 13 T cell receptor beta chains below, sequenced in a study of OX40 agonist ivuxolimab in advanced cancers. TCRdb keeps only in-frame clones here, not all; method: immunoSEQ multiplex PCR. The sample has fewer than 90,000 clones, roughly 87% seen once; the top ten hold 0.19%. The sample in question was CD4+ or CD8+ T cells sorted from blood, obtained in a trial of the OX40 agonist ivuxolimab. The receptors stem from an adult with an advanced solid tumor such as melanoma, head and neck, liver or kidney cancer.

The chain employs TRBV6-4 and TRBJ2-1; D perhaps matches TRBD1 (6 bases). The CDR3 runs to 13 residues. Germline V gives CDR1 MRHNA, CDR2 SNTAGT. Trimming shortened V by 5 bases and J by 10 bases, and 15 bases separated the two germline ends. The DNA of the CDR3 is TGTGCCAGCAGTAACCAGGGGATCGGGGAGCAGTTCTTC. It is translated as CASSNQGIGEQFF.

The J gene is TRBJ2-1, the V gene TRBV19; weak D call: TRBD2 (5 bases). Germline loops: CDR1 LNHDA, CDR2 SQIVND (reference sequence). CDR3 length: 14 amino acids. V was clipped by 4 bases and J by 0 bases, with 7 bases between them. This CDR3 reads CASSSGRSYNEQFF. The CDR3 bases are TGTGCCAGTAGTAGCGGGCGCTCCTACAATGAGCAGTTCTTC.

The chain couples TRBV28 to TRBJ1-1; no reliable D call. V shed 5 bases and J shed 1 base, with 11 bases lying between them. Germline values: CDR1 MDHEN, CDR2 SYDVKM. The CDR3 is made up of 14 amino acids. The CDR3 loop is CASSLRRTNTEAFF. CDR3 coding DNA: TGTGCCAGCAGTCTTAGACGGACGAACACTGAAGCTTTCTTT.

CDR3 in amino acids: CATSREGRAQGEQFF. In nucleotides, the CDR3 is TGTGCCACCAGCAGAGAGGGAAGGGCGCAGGGTGAGCAGTTCTTC. V is TRBV15 and J is TRBJ2-1, with a weak D call TRBD1 (5 bases). This CDR3 contains 15 residues. V was shortened by 0 bases and J by 9 bases, with 15 bases between the two germline ends. The germline gives CDR1 LNHNV, CDR2 YYDKDF (reference sequence).

The chain recombines TRBV18 with TRBJ2-1; 14 bases line up with TRBD2. The trim removed 3 bases at V and 6 bases at J, leaving 4 bases unmatched. Germline CDR1 is KGHSH and CDR2 is LQKENI. This CDR3 has 16 residues. This chain's CDR3 is CASSPGLAGVFNEQFF. CDR3 sequence (DNA): TGTGCCAGCTCACCGGGACTAGCGGGAGTGTTCAATGAGCAGTTCTTC.

V usage is TRBV7-2 and J usage is TRBJ2-1; 10 bases are a match to TRBD2. CDR1 and CDR2 (germline): SGHTA, FQGNSA. The CDR3 covers 15 residues. V lost 5 bases, J lost 9 bases, and 10 bases stayed unmatched. CDR3 sequence (DNA): TGTGCCAGCAGCCCCTGGAGCGGGGGGGCCGGTGAGCAGTTCTTC. This encodes CASSPWSGGAGEQFF.

This rearrangement joins TRBV9 to TRBJ1-2; TRBD1 is a possible D gene (5 bases). This CDR3 is 16 amino acids long. Germline values: CDR1 SGDLS, CDR2 YYNGEE. The V gene lost 0 bases and the J gene lost 0 bases, with 12 bases spanning the gap. CDR3 amino acids: CASSVGWSGTNYGYTF. DNA for the CDR3: TGTGCCAGCAGCGTAGGGTGGTCAGGGACTAACTATGGCTACACCTTC. The full variable domain, with the rest looked up from reference TRBV9 and TRBJ1-2, is DSGVTQTPKHLITATGQRVTLRCSPRSGDLSVYWYQQSLDQGLQFLIQYYNGEERAKGNILERFSAQQFPDLHSELNLSSLELGDSALYFCASSVGWSGTNYGYTFGSGTRLTVV.

This clone was recorded only once. The chain has TRBV6-6 and TRBJ2-2, with D possibly TRBD2 on 6 matching bases. This CDR3 comprises 15 residues. Germline V gives CDR1 MNHNY, CDR2 SVGAGI (reference sequence). V lost 0 bases and J lost 8, with 13 bases in between. Here the CDR3 reads CASSYSEGLAGELFF. Here the CDR3 DNA reads TGTGCCAGCAGTTACTCGGAGGGCCTAGCTGGGGAGCTGTTTTTT.

J is TRBJ1-4 and V is TRBV19; 7 bases are shared with TRBD1. V was pared by 4 bases and J by 3 bases, with 2 bases of the junction left unmatched. The CDR3 runs to 14 residues. Germline CDR1 LNHDA, CDR2 SQIVND (reference sequence). The CDR3 bases are TGTGCCAGTAGTAAAGGGACAGCTAATGAAAAACTGTTTTTT. Translation: CASSKGTANEKLFF.

This sequence joins TRBV7-2 and TRBJ1-2; D is unresolved. The germline V gene has CDR1 SGHTA and CDR2 FQGNSA. The CDR3 is made up of 12 amino acids. Trimming cost V 6 bases and J 7 bases, with 12 bases left between them. For the CDR3, the DNA is TGTGCCAGCAGTCCCTCACCGGGTGGCTACACCTTC. Amino acid sequence: CASSPSPGGYTF.

This sequence joins TRBV12-5 and TRBJ1-2, with a weak D call TRBD1 (6 bases). Trimming removed 6 bases from V and 0 bases from J, with 23 bases in between. Germline assignment: CDR1 LGHNT and CDR2 FRNRAP. CDR3 size: 18 residues. CDR3 DNA sequence: TGTGCTAGTGGGTCCCCCCCGGGACAAGAGTCTTCTAACTATGGCTACACCTTC. It encodes CASGSPPGQESSNYGYTF.

V gene TRBV5-1 combines with J gene TRBJ1-1; tentative D call: TRBD1 (5 bases). The CDR3 sequence is 15 residues long. V lost 1 base and J 4 bases, leaving 14 bases between the germline ends. Germline V gene sequence: CDR1 SGHRS, CDR2 YFSETQ. CDR3 bases: TGCGCCAGCAGCTTGTTAGAGAAGGGGAGCACTGAAGCTTTCTTT. This translates into CASSLLEKGSTEAFF.

The rearrangement joins TRBV9 to TRBJ2-1, with D perhaps matching TRBD1 or TRBD2 (6 bases each). The CDR3 runs 17 residues. Germline assignment: CDR1 SGDLS and CDR2 YYNGEE. V lost 0 bases and J 4 bases, leaving 17 bases between the germline ends. The CDR3 nucleotides read TGTGCCAGCAGCGTAGAGGGGGGAAGAGGGTTATACAATGAGCAGTTCTTC. Translation gives CASSVEGGRGLYNEQFF.